A selection of T cell receptor beta chains follows, all from one sample in a study of shared clonotypes between healthy human individuals. TCRdb keeps only in-frame clones here, not all; method: immunoSEQ multiplex PCR. The data hold some 530,000 clones, with almost 80% observed a single time. Sequencing was performed on PBMCs. The receptors come from a woman in her thirties or forties in good health. Some clones in this sample may be carry-over from other donors' samples. The CDR3 runs from the conserved cysteine through the conserved F or W. D genes are given only for firm matches.

TRBJ1-6	-	TRBV5-8	TGTGCCAGCAGCTTGGATGTCCGGGGGTTAATCGGGTCACCCCTCCACTTT	CASSLDVRGLIGSPLHF
TRBJ1-1	-	TRBV19	TGTGCCAGTACCCCGATGGATGTGGAGACTGAAGCTTTCTTT	CASTPMDVETEAFF
TRBJ2-7	-	TRBV18	TGTGCCAGCTCACCGGGACGGACCCTAGACGAGCAGTACTTC	CASSPGRTLDEQYF
TRBJ2-2	TRBD2	TRBV19	TGTGCCAGTAGTCTATGGCGGCTAGCGGAGAACACCGGGGAGCTGTTTTTT	CASSLWRLAENTGELFF
TRBJ2-3	TRBD2	TRBV28	TGTGCCAGCGCCATCCGGGCGGGGGATACAGATACGCAGTATTTT	CASAIRAGDTDTQYF
TRBJ2-7	-	TRBV9	TGTGCCAGCAGCGTAGGGTTCCGCCTATCCGACGAGCAGTACTTC	CASSVGFRLSDEQYF
TRBJ1-1	-	TRBV7-9	TGTGCCAGCAGCTTCGCAGGCGGTCGTAACACTGAAGCTTTCTTT	CASSFAGGRNTEAFF
TRBJ1-2	-	TRBV6-5	TGTGCCAGCAGGGGGAGTGACTATGGCTACACCTTC	CASRGSDYGYTF
TRBJ2-3	-	TRBV14	TGTGCCAGCAGCCCGAACATAATCGGCACAGATACGCAGTATTTT	CASSPNIIGTDTQYF
TRBJ2-1	-	TRBV11-2	TGTGCCAGCAGCTTAGAGTATAGCTCGGAGTTCTTC	CASSLEYSSEFF
TRBJ2-1	TRBD1	TRBV28	TGTGCCAGCAGTTCATCCACAGGGGGCAACTACAATGAGCAGTTCTTC	CASSSSTGGNYNEQFF